Listed here are 10 T cell receptor beta chains from one sample, sequenced in a study of OX40 agonist ivuxolimab in advanced cancers. Some clones are missing from TCRdb's copy, which holds only in-frame ones; the method was immunoSEQ multiplex PCR. The sample shows about 82,000 clones, 85% of them seen only once. The input for sequencing was CD4+ or CD8+ T cells sorted from blood, taken in a trial of the OX40 agonist ivuxolimab. These receptors were collected from an adult with an advanced solid tumor such as melanoma, head and neck, liver or kidney cancer.

V usage is TRBV7-2 and J usage is TRBJ2-3; D is uncertain. The germline gives CDR1 SGHTA, CDR2 FQGNSA. The V end lost 2 bases, the J end lost 2 bases, and 17 bases lay between the germline ends. CDR3 length: 17 residues. CDR3 residues: CASSLQISPDFTDTQYF. DNA for the CDR3: TGTGCCAGCAGCTTACAAATCTCGCCGGATTTCACAGATACGCAGTATTTT.

V is TRBV28 and J is TRBJ1-2, with D possibly TRBD1 on 6 matching bases. The germline V gene has CDR1 MDHEN and CDR2 SYDVKM. V lost 6 bases to trimming and J lost 4 bases, with 18 bases between them. The CDR3 sequence is 15 residues long. The CDR3 sequence: CASRGHRETAYGYTF. For the CDR3, the DNA is TGTGCCAGCAGAGGGCACAGGGAGACTGCCTATGGCTACACCTTC.

V gene TRBV27 combines with J gene TRBJ1-2; weak D call: TRBD1 (5 bases). V was pared by 5 bases and J by 6 bases, with 13 bases between. This CDR3 comprises 13 residues. The germline CDR1 and CDR2 sequences are MNHEY and SMNVEV (reference sequence). The CDR3: CASSGGPWDGYTF. The CDR3 nucleotides read TGTGCCAGCAGTGGGGGACCCTGGGATGGCTACACCTTC.

This clone has more than one count but fewer than ten. V is TRBV19 and J is TRBJ2-2; possibly TRBD2 for D (5 bases). Trimming removed 5 bases from V and 5 bases from J, with 12 bases in between. The V gene's germline CDR1 is LNHDA and CDR2 SQIVND (reference sequence). The CDR3 consists of 14 residues. CDR3 sequence reads: CASSSSRGTGELFF. The CDR3 DNA reads TGTGCCAGTAGTTCATCCCGGGGTACCGGGGAGCTGTTTTTT.

The J gene is TRBJ1-1, the V gene TRBV5-1; no definite D call. Trimming stripped 0 bases from V and 0 bases from J, with 9 bases between. This CDR3 is 15 amino acids long. The V gene's germline CDR1 is SGHRS and CDR2 YFSETQ. CDR3 sequence: CASSLDLNMNTEAFF. The CDR3 DNA sequence: TGCGCCAGCAGCTTGGACTTAAACATGAACACTGAAGCTTTCTTT.

The chain uses TRBV29-1 and TRBJ1-5; 7 nucleotides line up with TRBD1. J was trimmed by 3 bases and V by 4 bases; bases with no gene match: 6. Per the germline V gene, CDR1 is SQVTM and CDR2 is ANQGSEA. CDR3 length: 14 residues. The CDR3 is CSVAETGTNQPQHF. The CDR3, as DNA: TGCAGCGTTGCCGAGACAGGGACCAATCAGCCCCAGCATTTT.

V usage is TRBV5-1 and J usage is TRBJ2-5; D not certain. Per germline, CDR1 SGHRS and CDR2 YFSETQ. The ends were cut back, 3 bases at V and 1 base at J, with 7 bases in the middle. This CDR3 contains 13 residues. The CDR3 nucleotides are TGCGCCAGCAGCTCGAGCTTCCAAGAGACCCAGTACTTC. Its translation: CASSSSFQETQYF.

In nucleotides, the CDR3 is TGTGCCAGCAGCTTAGTAGCGGGCACAGATACGCAGTATTTT. Its translation: CASSLVAGTDTQYF. This chain connects TRBV7-8 to TRBJ2-3, with TRBD2 as a possible D gene (6 bases). Trimming removed 1 base at V and 1 base at J, with 6 bases between. The CDR3 is 14 amino acids. Germline values: CDR1 SGHVS, CDR2 FQNEAQ.

The chain combines TRBV5-1 with TRBJ2-3, with 11 nucleotides matching TRBD1. The germline CDR1 and CDR2 sequences are SGHRS and YFSETQ. J lost 2 bases, V lost 3 bases, and 2 bases had no gene match. The CDR3 extends over 15 amino acids. CDR3 in amino acids: CASSWTGGYTDTQYF. The CDR3 bases are TGCGCCAGCAGCTGGACAGGGGGCTACACAGATACGCAGTATTTT.

This chain joins TRBV19 and TRBJ1-6; D not resolved. V dropped 3 bases and J dropped 0 bases, with 9 bases sitting between them. CDR3 length equals 16 residues. Germline-derived CDR1 and CDR2 are LNHDA and SQIVND (reference sequence). CDR3 amino acids: CASSISWSSYNSPLHF. In nucleotides, the CDR3 is TGTGCCAGTAGTATTTCCTGGAGCTCCTATAATTCACCCCTCCACTTT.